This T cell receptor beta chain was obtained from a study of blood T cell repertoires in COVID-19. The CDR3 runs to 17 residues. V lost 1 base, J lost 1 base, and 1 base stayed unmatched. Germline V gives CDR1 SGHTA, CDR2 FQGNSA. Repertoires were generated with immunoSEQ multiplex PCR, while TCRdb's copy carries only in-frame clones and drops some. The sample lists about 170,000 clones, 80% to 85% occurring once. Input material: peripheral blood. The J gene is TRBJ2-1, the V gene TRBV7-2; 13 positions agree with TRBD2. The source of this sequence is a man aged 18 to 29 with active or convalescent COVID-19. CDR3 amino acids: CASSLGGLAGSYNEQFF. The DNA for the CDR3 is TGTGCCAGCAGCTTAGGGGGACTAGCGGGGTCCTACAATGAGCAGTTCTTC.